These 18 T cell receptor beta chains were all obtained from the same sample, sequenced in a study of blood T cell repertoires in COVID-19. The table came from immunoSEQ multiplex PCR; TCRdb's copy has only in-frame clones and leaves some out. The data contain 200,000 or so clones, around three quarters of them seen just once; the ten biggest clones take up 17%. Sequences were obtained from peripheral blood. Receptors were obtained from a man aged 60 to 69 with active or convalescent COVID-19.

The chain combines TRBV6-2 or TRBV6-3 with TRBJ2-1, with 9 bases matching TRBD2. CDR3 length equals 13 residues. Germline V CDR1 and CDR2: MNHEY, SVGEGT. The V gene end was trimmed by 5 bases and the J gene end by 8 bases; junction bases not matched to a gene: 4. CDR3 nucleotides: TGTGCCAGCAGTCATGGACTAGCGTATGAGCAGTTCTTC. It specifies CASSHGLAYEQFF.

V usage is TRBV7-2 and J usage is TRBJ1-5; 10 positions agree with TRBD1. The CDR3 runs 16 residues. With 0 bases clipped from V and 4 bases from J, the junction kept 3 bases outside the gene matches. CDR1 is SGHTA, CDR2 FQGNSA, per germline. The DNA of the CDR3 is TGTGCCAGCAGCTTAGCGGGACAGGGGTGGAATCAGCCCCAGCATTTT. It translates to CASSLAGQGWNQPQHF.

The chain recombines TRBV7-3 with TRBJ1-5, with D tentatively TRBD1 (5 bases). Germline V gene data show CDR1 as SGHTA and CDR2 as FQGTGA. The CDR3 covers 13 residues. The V and J ends lost 2 bases and 6 bases respectively, with 8 bases between them. CDR3 sequence: CASSLWGGQPQHF. CDR3 in DNA: TGTGCCAGCAGCTTATGGGGGGGTCAGCCCCAGCATTTT.

The genes are TRBV27 and TRBJ1-2; 9 positions agree with TRBD1. V was clipped by 6 bases and J by 4 bases; unmatched bases: 12. This CDR3 comprises 16 residues. Germline V gene sequence: CDR1 MNHEY, CDR2 SMNVEV (reference sequence). CDR3 loop: CASRPLDDRGFYGYTF. The CDR3 bases are TGTGCCAGCAGGCCTCTTGATGACAGGGGGTTCTATGGCTACACCTTC.

This chain joins TRBV10-3 and TRBJ1-2, with D tentatively TRBD1 (6 bases). Germline V gene lookup returns CDR1 ENHRY and CDR2 SYGVKD. V was shortened by 4 bases and J by 0 bases, with 12 bases between the two germline ends. CDR3 size: 15 residues. This CDR3 reads CAISAGAASNYGYTF. Here the CDR3 DNA reads TGTGCCATCAGTGCAGGGGCCGCATCTAACTATGGCTACACCTTC.

The chain joins TRBV28 to TRBJ1-5; possibly TRBD1 for D (5 bases). CDR1 MDHEN and CDR2 SYDVKM come from the germline V gene. CDR3 length: 16 amino acids. The V and J ends lost 3 bases and 1 base respectively, with 13 bases between them. The CDR3 spells CASSFGVAGSNQPQHF. The CDR3 DNA reads TGTGCCAGCAGTTTCGGTGTAGCAGGGAGCAATCAGCCCCAGCATTTT. The full variable domain, with the rest looked up from reference TRBV28 and TRBJ1-5, is DVKVTQSSRYLVKRTGEKVFLECVQDMDHENMFWYRQDPGLGLRLIYFSYDVKMKEKGDIPEGYSVSREKKERFSLILESASTNQTSMYLCASSFGVAGSNQPQHFGDGTRLSIL.

V gene TRBV4-1 combines with J gene TRBJ2-1; a possible D gene is TRBD1 (6 bases). The CDR3 totals 15 residues. V lost 4 bases, J lost 1 base, and 11 bases lay in between. Germline V gene lookup returns CDR1 MGHRA and CDR2 YSYEKL. CDR3 protein: CASSLGQFSYNEQFF. The CDR3 DNA sequence: TGCGCCAGCAGCCTTGGACAGTTTTCCTACAATGAGCAGTTCTTC.

The CDR3 spells CASSPAGTGANVLTF. The CDR3 bases are TGTGCCAGCAGCCCAGCGGGAACGGGGGCCAACGTCCTGACTTTC. The chain joins TRBV16 to TRBJ2-6, with 7 bases identical to TRBD2. Germline V lookup: CDR1 KGHSY, CDR2 FQNENV. The CDR3 is 15 amino acids. The ends lost 4 bases at V and 4 bases at J; junction bases unmatched: 4.

The chain has TRBV5-4 and TRBJ1-6; 8 nucleotides line up with TRBD1. CDR1 is SGHNT and CDR2 is YYREEE in the germline V gene (reference sequence). Losses at the gene ends were 0 bases for V and 14 bases for J; bases not matched to a gene: 4. This CDR3 region has 13 residues. In nucleotides, the CDR3 is TGTGCCAGCAGCTTGGCAGGGGGCAGAACCCTCCACTTT. The encoded protein is CASSLAGGRTLHF.

This clone was recorded a few times. V usage is TRBV6-2 or TRBV6-3 and J usage is TRBJ2-3; no definite D call. This CDR3 region has 12 residues. Germline V gene data show CDR1 as MNHEY and CDR2 as SVGEGT. V dropped 6 bases and J dropped 4 bases, with 8 bases sitting between them. The CDR3 sequence: CASSFSPDTQYF. CDR3 coding DNA: TGTGCCAGCAGCTTCTCTCCAGATACGCAGTATTTT.

The chain uses TRBV10-3 and TRBJ2-7; 10 nucleotides match TRBD1. V shed 8 bases, J shed 5 bases, and the junction held 6 bases outside the gene matches. CDR1 is ENHRY and CDR2 is SYGVKD in the germline V gene. The CDR3 contains 13 residues. The CDR3 sequence is CAISDRGQDEQYF. The CDR3 DNA sequence: TGTGCCATCTCCGACAGGGGGCAGGACGAGCAGTACTTC.

This clone was detected a few times. The V call is TRBV7-9, the J call TRBJ1-5; D is uncertain. CDR1 and CDR2 (germline): SEHNR, FQNEAQ (reference sequence). The V end was cut by 0 bases, the J end by 5 bases, with 14 bases between. The length of the CDR3 is 16 residues. CDR3 loop: CASSLAGGGTHQPQHF. In DNA form, the CDR3 reads TGTGCCAGCAGCTTAGCCGGCGGCGGTACGCATCAGCCCCAGCATTTT.

CDR3 sequence (DNA): TGTGCCAGCAGCTCGGACAGGGAGTATTCACCCCTCCACTTT. Encoded protein: CASSSDREYSPLHF. This chain uses TRBV7-2 with TRBJ1-6; 8 nucleotides match TRBD1. Germline V gene lookup returns CDR1 SGHTA and CDR2 FQGNSA. Unmatched junction bases numbered 4, after V lost 4 bases and J lost 8 bases. This CDR3 is built from 14 residues.

V gene TRBV2 combines with J gene TRBJ2-7; 10 nucleotides agree with TRBD2. After removal of 6 bases from V and 6 bases from J, the junction contained 8 bases not matched to a gene. The CDR3 consists of 14 residues. CDR1 SNHLY and CDR2 FYNNEI come from the germline V gene. DNA for the CDR3: TGTGCCAGCAGGGGAGCGGGAGGGCCGATCGAGCAGTACTTC. As protein: CASRGAGGPIEQYF.

The chain has TRBV2 and TRBJ2-2; 7 bases align to TRBD1. The CDR3 consists of 16 residues. In germline, CDR1 is SNHLY, CDR2 FYNNEI. Trimming removed 3 bases from V and 7 bases from J; junction bases left unmatched: 11. The CDR3 coding sequence is TGTGCCAGCAGTGAGCGGACAGGAGGTTGGTACGGGGAGCTGTTTTTT. It encodes CASSERTGGWYGELFF.

The DNA for the CDR3 is TGCAGCGTTGAAGATCGGAGGGGACCGGCTAATGAAAAACTGTTTTTT. As protein: CSVEDRRGPANEKLFF. This sequence joins TRBV29-1 and TRBJ1-4; D might be TRBD1 (5 bases). The CDR3 extends over 16 amino acids. Trimming took 0 bases from V and 3 from J, leaving 14 bases between them. Germline V gene sequence: CDR1 SQVTM, CDR2 ANQGSEA. The full variable domain, in which reference TRBV29-1 and TRBJ1-4 provide the parts outside the CDR3, is SAVISQKPSRDICQRGTSLTIQCQVDSQVTMMFWYRQQPGQSLTLIATANQGSEATYESGFVIDKFPISRPNLTFSTLTVSNMSPEDSSIYLCSVEDRRGPANEKLFFGSGTQLSVL.

The gene calls are TRBV5-6 and TRBJ1-2; no clear D gene. Trimming pared 0 bases from V and 3 bases from J, leaving 9 bases between. Germline lookup yields CDR1 SGHDT and CDR2 YYEEEE. The CDR3 consists of 14 residues. The CDR3 DNA reads as TGTGCCAGCAGCTTGGGTGTTGGAGACTATGGCTACACCTTC. It translates to CASSLGVGDYGYTF.

This rearrangement joins TRBV11-1 to TRBJ2-2; 8 bases fit TRBD2. J gave up 3 bases and V 11 bases, and 8 bases lay outside the gene matches. CDR3 size: 14 residues. Germline loops: CDR1 SGHAT, CDR2 FQDESV (reference sequence). The CDR3 coding sequence is TGTGCCGGAGGAGCGGGAGTTGACACCGGGGAGCTGTTTTTT. This sequence encodes CAGGAGVDTGELFF.